The clone carrying this T cell receptor (beta chain) has a count of ten or more. The target antigen is unknown. This entry is derived from a study of early T cells in non-severe SARS-CoV-2 infection. For the study at large: Whole-blood bulk RNA, unsorted, was sequenced, and chains were unpaired. Study results and caveats: Comparison of clonotypes with VDJdb favored anti-spike CD8 responses while missing private and CD4 specificities.

CDR3 length equals 15 residues. Looked up from germline, CDR1 is MNHEY and CDR2 is SVGAGI. V dropped 5 bases and J dropped 2 bases, with 16 bases sitting between them. The TCR library protocol was used to attach unique molecular identifiers. These identifiers were attached to individual cDNA molecules. A single record per CDR3 protein comes from TCRdb applying MiXCR to the 5' RACE reads. The repertoire holds approximately 46,000 distinct CDR3 sequences, with about 9.3% as singletons. The chain carries TRBV6-5 and TRBJ2-7; possibly TRBD1 for D (6 bases). Sequencing was done on a sample of whole blood. This clonotype was sampled from an adult who was a healthcare worker with PCR-confirmed SARS-CoV-2 infection or an uninfected control (not recorded which). The CDR3 region is CASSPRTAKPYEQYF. The CDR3 DNA sequence: TGTGCCAGCAGTCCCCGGACAGCGAAACCCTACGAGCAGTACTTC.